The 14 T cell receptor beta chains listed next were all sequenced from one sample in a study of tumor-infiltrating lymphocytes in primary liver carcinoma. Scientists recovered RNA and DNA together from around 20-30 mg of unsorted bulk tissue. A primer matching the constant region was used to make TCR beta cDNA from 450 to 500 ng of total RNA. Slightly modified ARM-PCR with three nested multiplex PCR rounds yielded TCR beta libraries. TRBV1-TRBV30 forward primers paired with a C-beta reverse primer drove the first two PCR rounds, 10 cycles each. TCRdb recomputed calls from the multiplex PCR reads with MiXCR, one row per CDR3 protein. The table lists about 120,000 distinct CDR3 sequences, around two thirds of them singletons. The sample consisted of liver tumor tissue from sampling region 1. Subset: tumor region T1, superior pole. The receptors originated from a woman between 55 and 75 years old with primary liver carcinoma and hepatitis B virus infection.

This clonotype has just a few counts. The V call is TRBV5-8, the J call TRBJ2-1, with 7 bases that match TRBD1. The CDR3 has 18 residues. Germline V gene lookup returns CDR1 SGHTS and CDR2 YDEGEE. The V segment lost 7 bases and the J segment 0 bases; nucleotides outside the gene matches: 16. CDR3 sequence (DNA): TGTGCCAGCCCAGGGGGACCGCCTTCCTGGAGCTCCTACAATGAGCAGTTCTTC. This codes for CASPGGPPSWSSYNEQFF.

The rearrangement links TRBV7-9 to TRBJ1-5; no reliable D call. This CDR3 has 13 residues. The V end lost 1 base, the J end lost 5 bases, and 6 bases lay between the germline ends. Germline V gene lookup returns CDR1 SEHNR and CDR2 FQNEAQ (reference sequence). CDR3 residues: CASSLDWDQPQHF. CDR3 DNA sequence: TGTGCCAGCAGCTTAGATTGGGATCAGCCCCAGCATTTT.

Remarks on this clonotype: This may come from a read error, since a much larger clone is one base off. The V call is TRBV10-3, the J call TRBJ2-1; a weak D match, TRBD1 (6 bases). This CDR3 spans 14 amino acids. CDR1 is ENHRY and CDR2 is SYGVKD in the germline V gene. The CDR3 here is CDISETDSYNEQFF. The CDR3 DNA sequence: TGTGACATCAGTGAGACGGACAGCTACAATGAGCAGTTCTTC.

Turning to this clonotype: Without the conserved terminal phenylalanine or tryptophan, this CDR3 likely stems from a read error. The V and J genes are TRBV10-2 and TRBJ2-1; tentatively, D is TRBD1 (5 bases). Trimming took off 7 bases at V and 5 bases at J, with 21 bases between the two ends. The germline gives CDR1 WSHSY, CDR2 SAAADI. The CDR3 runs to 16 residues. The CDR3: CASIAAKQAPHNEQFL. Written as DNA, the CDR3 is TGCGCCAGCATCGCTGCAAAACAGGCCCCCCACAATGAGCAGTTCCTC.

A word on this clonotype: A read error may produce the germline difference seen at one junction end. This sequence joins TRBV7-7 and TRBJ2-5; TRBD2 matches 12 bases. The germline CDR1 and CDR2 sequences are SSHAT and FNYEAQ (reference sequence). The CDR3 extends over 17 amino acids. CDR3 loop: CASSLGRQTSGGETQYF. For the CDR3, the DNA is TGTGCTAGCAGCTTAGGGCGGCAGACTAGCGGGGGAGAGACCCAGTACTTC.

The sample holds a few counts of this clonotype. A much bigger clone sits one base away, suggesting this may be a read error. The V and J genes are TRBV12-3 or TRBV12-4 and TRBJ1-5, with a possible D match to TRBD1 (6 bases). Between the trimmed V and J ends, which lost 6 bases and 4 bases, there was a span of 22 bases. The CDR3 sequence is 17 residues long. CDR3 loop: CASRPSGAGVGNQPQHF. CDR3 in DNA: TGTGCCAGCAGGCCCTCCGGGGCAGGGGTTGGGAATCAGCCCCAGCATTTT.

V usage is TRBV28 and J usage is TRBJ2-7, with D tentatively TRBD2 (5 bases). V gave up 6 bases and J gave up 2 bases, with 14 bases separating them. Per germline, CDR1 MDHEN and CDR2 SYDVKM. The CDR3 length is 14 residues. CDR3 in amino acids: CASSRSGSPYEQYF. DNA for the CDR3: TGTGCCAGCAGCCGAAGTGGGAGTCCCTACGAGCAGTACTTC.

About this clonotype: This may be a read error, as it is one base from a much larger clone. The genes are TRBV29-1 and TRBJ2-4, with D perhaps matching TRBD1 or TRBD2 (6 bases each). The germline V and J ends were trimmed by 7 bases and 2 bases, with 12 bases remaining between them. The germline V gene encodes CDR1 SQVTM and CDR2 ANQGSEA. The CDR3 spans 13 residues. The CDR3 bases are TGCAGCGCCAAGGGGGGAACCAAAAACATTCAGTACTTC. This sequence encodes CSAKGGTKNIQYF.

Remarks on this clonotype: One junction end does not reproduce the germline sequence, and a read error may be involved. V usage is TRBV11-3 and J usage is TRBJ1-1; TRBD1 aligns across 8 bases. The CDR3 has 18 residues. Germline lookup yields CDR1 SGHNT and CDR2 YENEEA. CDR3 sequence: CTSSLRGLITGTGTEAFF. In DNA form, the CDR3 reads TGTACCAGCAGCCTCAGGGGGCTCATAACGGGAACGGGCACTGAAGCTTTCTTT. Full variable domain (rest looked up from reference TRBV11-3 and TRBJ1-1): EAGVVQSPRYKIIEKKQPVAFWCNPISGHNTLYWYLQNLGQGPELLIRYENEEAVDDSQLPKDRFSAERLKGVDSTLKIQPAELGDSAVYLCTSSLRGLITGTGTEAFFGQGTRLTVV.

A remark on this clonotype: It may be a read error: a sequence one base away is much more abundant. The chain links TRBV29-1 to TRBJ2-1; D gene unclear. V lost 4 bases and J lost 2, with 9 bases in between. Germline assignment: CDR1 SQVTM and CDR2 ANQGSEA. This CDR3 spans 13 amino acids. Written as DNA, the CDR3 is TGCAGCGTTGTCTTCGAAGCCTACAATGAGCAGTTCTTC. It yields the protein CSVVFEAYNEQFF.

The genes are TRBV10-2 and TRBJ2-5; 14 bases are shared with TRBD2. The length of the CDR3 is 17 residues. With 2 bases clipped from V and 11 bases from J, the junction kept 13 bases outside the gene matches. Germline CDR1 is WSHSY and CDR2 is SAAADI. The chain's CDR3 is CASSEGLAGGGQESQYF. CDR3 nucleotide sequence: TGCGCCAGCAGTGAGGGACTAGCGGGAGGAGGCCAAGAGTCTCAGTACTTC.

Note on this clonotype: One end of the junction does not line up with germline, which may come from a read error. The rearrangement joins TRBV11-3 to TRBJ2-1, with D unresolved. The CDR3 consists of 11 residues. CDR1 is SGHNT, CDR2 YENEEA, per germline. The CDR3 bases are TGCGCCAGCAGCTTATTGGATGAGCAGTTCTTC. It yields the protein CASSLLDEQFF. Variable domain in full (rest from reference TRBV11-3 and TRBJ2-1): EAGVVQSPRYKIIEKKQPVAFWCNPISGHNTLYWYLQNLGQGPELLIRYENEEAVDDSQLPKDRFSAERLKGVDSTLKIQPAELGDSAVYLCASSLLDEQFFGPGTRLTVL.

The sample holds a few counts of this clonotype. V is TRBV4-2 and J is TRBJ2-1; no clear D. V dropped 0 bases and J dropped 8 bases, with 8 bases sitting between them. The CDR3 totals 13 residues. Germline V CDR1 and CDR2: LGHNA, YNFKEQ. The CDR3 DNA reads as TGTGCCAGCAGCCAAGACCCATTGTATGAGCAGTTCTTC. It codes for CASSQDPLYEQFF.

About this clonotype: This clone may be a read error of a much larger clone one base away. The V call is TRBV5-6, the J call TRBJ2-7, with unresolved D. Germline V gene sequence: CDR1 SGHDT, CDR2 YYEEEE. This CDR3 has 12 residues. V lost 4 bases, J lost 6 bases, and 11 bases lay in between. The CDR3 here is CASSEETGEQYF. CDR3 in DNA: TGTGCCAGCAGCGAGGAGACGGGCGAGCAGTACTTC.